This TCR beta chain appears in the sequencing data of a study of cytomegalovirus exposure and HLA in healthy donors. This PCR relied on a set of 60 Vbeta primers and 13 Jbeta primers. Only in-frame clones appear in the TCRdb table, and some are missing; sequencing was by immunoSEQ multiplex PCR. The sample lists fewer than 250,000 clones; roughly 80% were seen once. The V and J ends lost 0 bases and 5 bases respectively, with 11 bases between them. Germline values: CDR1 MNHNY, CDR2 SVGAGI (reference sequence). This CDR3 is built from 15 residues. The clonotype was recovered from a woman younger than 35 in good health and CMV-seronegative. Sequencing input: PBMCs. The V and J genes are TRBV6-6 and TRBJ2-1; perhaps TRBD2 as D (6 bases). Written as DNA, the CDR3 is TGTGCCAGCAGTTACTCTCCGGGGGAGCACAATGAGCAGTTCTTC. Translating gives CASSYSPGEHNEQFF.